Each of the 22 T cell receptor beta chains below was sequenced from the same sample in a study of blood T cell repertoires in COVID-19. TCRdb's copy holds only in-frame clones and misses some; the assay was immunoSEQ multiplex PCR. The sample lists some 97,000 clones; 87% were seen once. Sequencing was done on a sample of peripheral blood. The receptors were gathered from a man aged 30 to 45 in a cohort sampled during active COVID-19.

The table lists this clone with many counts. The chain couples TRBV19 to TRBJ2-1; D call uncertain. The CDR3 consists of 13 residues. Germline V gives CDR1 LNHDA, CDR2 SQIVND (reference sequence). V gave up 0 bases and J gave up 7 bases, with 7 bases separating them. CDR3 loop: CASSIDGWNEQFF. In DNA, the CDR3 is TGTGCCAGTAGTATAGATGGCTGGAATGAGCAGTTCTTC.

V and J are TRBV7-8 and TRBJ1-5; 9 bases are shared with TRBD1. The CDR3 contains 14 residues. V lost 5 bases to trimming and J lost 4 bases; unmatched junction nucleotides: 3. Germline-derived CDR1 and CDR2 are SGHVS and FQNEAQ. The CDR3: CASSPGQGNQPQHF. The CDR3 DNA follows: TGTGCCAGCAGCCCGGGACAGGGAAATCAGCCCCAGCATTTT.

V and J are TRBV27 and TRBJ2-1, with D unresolved. The CDR3 has 15 amino acids. Looked up from germline, CDR1 is MNHEY and CDR2 is SMNVEV (reference sequence). Between the trimmed V and J ends, which lost 4 bases and 5 bases, there was a span of 15 bases. The CDR3 protein is CASSSGPRIDNEQFF. CDR3 DNA sequence: TGTGCCAGCAGTTCGGGTCCGCGCATCGACAATGAGCAGTTCTTC.

V gene TRBV11-2 combines with J gene TRBJ2-3; perhaps TRBD2 as D (6 bases). The CDR3 consists of 16 residues. Germline lookup yields CDR1 SGHAT and CDR2 FQNNGV. Trimming shortened V by 2 bases and J by 4 bases, and 16 bases separated the two germline ends. The CDR3 loop is CASSLWGTFISDTQYF. The DNA for the CDR3 is TGTGCCAGCAGCTTATGGGGGACTTTCATCTCAGATACGCAGTATTTT.

The J gene is TRBJ2-7, the V gene TRBV30; D possibly corresponds to TRBD2 (5 bases). The germline V gene encodes CDR1 GTSNPN and CDR2 SVGIG (reference sequence). The CDR3 spans 13 residues. The V gene lost 4 bases and the J gene lost 1 base, with 11 bases spanning the gap. The CDR3 DNA reads as TGTGCCTGGAATTCGGAGGTTTCCTACGAGCAGTACTTC. It specifies CAWNSEVSYEQYF.

The rearrangement links TRBV10-3 to TRBJ2-7, with no clear D. Germline V CDR1 and CDR2: ENHRY, SYGVKD. CDR3 length equals 18 residues. V was pared by 2 bases and J by 2 bases, with 22 bases between. CDR3 in amino acids: CAISEGTARLRHTYEQYF. CDR3 nucleotide sequence: TGTGCCATCAGTGAGGGCACCGCCCGATTACGCCATACCTACGAGCAGTACTTC.

This sequence joins TRBV7-2 and TRBJ2-1, with D unresolved. The CDR3 length is 18 residues. The germline V and J ends were trimmed by 1 base and 0 bases, with 16 bases remaining between them. Germline values: CDR1 SGHTA, CDR2 FQGNSA. This chain's CDR3 is CASSLVPPAALSYNEQFF. As DNA, the CDR3 is TGTGCCAGCAGCTTAGTCCCACCGGCGGCTCTCTCCTACAATGAGCAGTTCTTC.

This chain joins TRBV7-9 and TRBJ2-1, with TRBD2 matching 9 bases. CDR1 is SEHNR and CDR2 is FQNEAQ in the germline V gene (reference sequence). Unmatched junction bases numbered 9, after V lost 5 bases and J lost 4 bases. This CDR3 is built from 16 residues. CDR3 sequence (DNA): TGTGCCAGCAGCCCACCCCTAGCGGGGAATTACAATGAGCAGTTCTTC. Protein product: CASSPPLAGNYNEQFF.

The chain couples TRBV3-1 (or the pseudogene TRBV3-2) to TRBJ1-2; a possible D gene is TRBD1 (6 bases). V was clipped by 0 bases and J by 2 bases, with 13 bases between them. This CDR3 is 16 amino acids long. CDR1 is LGHDT, CDR2 YNNKEL, per germline (reference sequence). The CDR3 region is CASSQEAQGRNYGYTF. CDR3 nucleotides: TGTGCCAGCAGCCAAGAAGCGCAGGGGCGGAACTATGGCTACACCTTC.

This chain uses TRBV7-6 with TRBJ1-4; 7 bases are a match to TRBD1. The germline V gene has CDR1 SGHVS and CDR2 FNYEAQ. This CDR3 region has 22 residues. Germline trimming cut 2 bases from V and 0 bases from J; bases unmatched to any gene: 21. The CDR3: CASSLNPRGIILGGATNEKLFF. Here the CDR3 DNA reads TGTGCCAGCAGCTTAAATCCCAGGGGGATCATCTTAGGAGGCGCAACTAATGAAAAACTGTTTTTT.

The rearrangement uses TRBV12-3 or TRBV12-4 and TRBJ1-1; TRBD1 aligns across 7 bases. Losses at the gene ends were 6 bases for V and 1 base for J; bases not matched to a gene: 2. The CDR3 has 13 amino acids. The CDR3 here is CASSRTGNTEAFF. CDR3 DNA: TGTGCCAGCAGCCGGACAGGGAACACTGAAGCTTTCTTT.

CDR3 DNA sequence: TGTGCCAGCAGTGGGGGAGTAGGGACTGAAGCTTTCTTT. The encoded protein is CASSGGVGTEAFF. This sequence joins TRBV2 and TRBJ1-1, with D uncertain. The V gene lost 4 bases and the J gene lost 5 bases, with 11 bases spanning the gap. The CDR3 loop spans 13 amino acids. The germline V gene encodes CDR1 SNHLY and CDR2 FYNNEI.

This chain connects TRBV6-2 or TRBV6-3 to TRBJ2-3; a weak D match, TRBD1 (5 bases). There are 15 residues in the CDR3. V dropped 6 bases and J dropped 2 bases, with 15 bases sitting between them. Germline V lookup: CDR1 MNHEY, CDR2 SVGEGT. CDR3 in DNA: TGTGCCAGCAGCTTCGACAGAGTTTACACAGATACGCAGTATTTT. Translation gives CASSFDRVYTDTQYF.

CDR3 loop: CATSDRPTSGGDTGELFF. As DNA, the CDR3 is TGTGCCACCAGTGACCGCCCAACTAGCGGGGGGGACACCGGGGAGCTGTTTTTT. V usage is TRBV24-1 and J usage is TRBJ2-2; the match to TRBD2 covers 13 bases. Germline-derived CDR1 and CDR2 are KGHDR and SFDVKD. The CDR3 has 18 residues. V lost 4 bases and J lost 3; bases outside the gene matches: 7.

V usage is TRBV2 and J usage is TRBJ2-3; 8 positions agree with TRBD1. This CDR3 is built from 19 residues. Per the germline V gene, CDR1 is SNHLY and CDR2 is FYNNEI. Trimming at V came to 3 bases and at J to 4 bases, leaving 18 bases not matched to a gene. The DNA for the CDR3 is TGTGCCAGCAGTGATTGGTCTTTTCACCCGGGACAGGCGGCAGATACGCAGTATTTT. This gives the protein CASSDWSFHPGQAADTQYF.

This sequence joins TRBV5-4 and TRBJ2-5, with 9 bases that match TRBD1. Unmatched junction bases numbered 6, after V lost 4 bases and J lost 2 bases. Germline values: CDR1 SGHNT, CDR2 YYREEE (reference sequence). CDR3 length: 15 residues. The CDR3 sequence: CASSRTGERQETQYF. CDR3 sequence (DNA): TGTGCCAGCAGCCGGACAGGGGAGAGACAAGAGACCCAGTACTTC.

The rearrangement links TRBV2 to TRBJ2-1; TRBD2 agrees at 7 bases. The V gene end was trimmed by 7 bases and the J gene end by 2 bases; junction bases not matched to a gene: 8. CDR1 and CDR2 from the germline V gene are SNHLY and FYNNEI. The CDR3 covers 15 residues. The CDR3 here is CASKGLSDAYNEQFF. CDR3 in DNA: TGTGCCAGCAAGGGACTATCGGACGCCTACAATGAGCAGTTCTTC.

The chain is built from TRBV28 and TRBJ2-1; 14 bases agree with TRBD2. The V segment lost 4 bases and the J segment 8 bases; nucleotides outside the gene matches: 7. CDR3 length equals 16 residues. Germline assignment: CDR1 MDHEN and CDR2 SYDVKM. As DNA, the CDR3 is TGTGCCAGCAGTTCAGGGACTAGCGGGGGCTTCCATGAGCAGTTCTTC. This codes for CASSSGTSGGFHEQFF.

A single count supports this clone. The V gene is TRBV28, the J gene TRBJ2-3; TRBD2 agrees at 8 bases. The CDR3 is 17 amino acids. V lost 6 bases and J lost 2; bases outside the gene matches: 13. CDR1 is MDHEN, CDR2 SYDVKM, per germline. The CDR3 coding sequence is TGTGCCAGCAGACCCCGAGGAGCGGGGGCCGTCACAGATACGCAGTATTTT. It specifies CASRPRGAGAVTDTQYF.

This clone was counted at least ten times. The V gene is TRBV19, the J gene TRBJ2-1; 9 bases fit TRBD1. V was clipped by 5 bases and J by 9 bases; unmatched bases: 8. The length of the CDR3 is 14 residues. CDR1 and CDR2 from the germline V gene are LNHDA and SQIVND (reference sequence). CDR3 loop: CASSEQGAPGEQFF. CDR3 in DNA: TGTGCCAGTAGTGAACAGGGGGCGCCGGGTGAGCAGTTCTTC.

V and J are TRBV5-1 and TRBJ1-2; 7 bases line up with TRBD1. Germline V gene data show CDR1 as SGHRS and CDR2 as YFSETQ. CDR3 size: 15 residues. V lost 4 bases to trimming and J lost 4 bases; unmatched junction nucleotides: 10. The CDR3 region is CASSLPNRGAYGYTF. The CDR3 DNA follows: TGCGCCAGCAGCCTCCCAAACAGGGGAGCCTATGGCTACACCTTC.

V is TRBV2 and J is TRBJ1-6, with D unclear. The germline V gene encodes CDR1 SNHLY and CDR2 FYNNEI. Trimming shortened V by 4 bases and J by 6 bases, and 13 bases separated the two germline ends. The CDR3 has 15 residues. The CDR3 reads CASSARSGGNSPLHF. The CDR3 nucleotides read TGTGCCAGCAGTGCCCGGTCTGGCGGTAATTCACCCCTCCACTTT.